This T cell receptor (beta chain) comes out of a study of blood T cell repertoires in COVID-19. Study-level background: Sources were T cells, B-cell-depleted T cells, or PBMCs; the material itself was cDNA or gDNA.

Method: immunoSEQ multiplex PCR; TCRdb's copy keeps in-frame clones and lacks some. The table includes around 270,000 clones, more than 70% detected once. The CDR3 is 15 amino acids. Germline-derived CDR1 and CDR2 are SQVTM and ANQGSEA. V gave up 3 bases and J gave up 7 bases; unmatched junction bases: 12. The V gene is TRBV29-1, the J gene TRBJ1-2, with TRBD1 identical over 9 bases. The receptor was isolated from a woman aged 45-60 years with acute or convalescent COVID-19. The sequencing sample was made of peripheral blood. The CDR3 here is CSVDLWDRVWGGYTF. CDR3 coding DNA: TGCAGCGTTGATTTATGGGACAGGGTATGGGGTGGCTACACCTTC.